These T cell receptor beta chains were read from a single sample in a study of blood T cell repertoires in COVID-19. Clones were sequenced by immunoSEQ multiplex PCR, and TCRdb holds only the in-frame ones, with some missing. The sample records around 76,000 clones, 65% to 90% being singletons. Sample: peripheral blood. The receptors here all came from a young man with COVID-19, enrolled during active disease. The CDR3 runs from the conserved cysteine through the conserved F or W. The D gene is left open where the match is weak. Size is stated for part of the rows, as once, few or many counts, or as a class when the clone is expanded.

abundance: .
j_gene: TRBJ1-2
d_gene: TRBD1
v_gene: TRBV6-6
CDR3aa: CASNKGTGDGYTF
CDR3nt: TGTGCCAGCAACAAAGGGACAGGGGATGGCTACACCTTC

abundance: medium-sized
j_gene: TRBJ2-7
d_gene: .
v_gene: TRBV6-1
CDR3aa: CASSEAAGSSYEQYF
CDR3nt: TGTGCCAGCAGTGAAGCGGCGGGGAGCTCCTACGAGCAGTACTTC

abundance: .
j_gene: TRBJ1-1
d_gene: .
v_gene: TRBV11-2
CDR3aa: CASSLAENTEAFF
CDR3nt: TGTGCCAGCAGCTTAGCAGAGAACACTGAAGCTTTCTTT

abundance: .
j_gene: TRBJ1-2
d_gene: .
v_gene: TRBV6-6
CDR3aa: CASSHTSGGGYTF
CDR3nt: TGTGCCAGCAGCCACACTAGCGGCGGTGGCTACACCTTC

abundance: .
j_gene: TRBJ2-7
d_gene: TRBD1
v_gene: TRBV28
CDR3aa: CASTSRGEGAREQYF
CDR3nt: TGTGCCAGCACCTCGAGAGGAGAGGGGGCGAGAGAGCAGTACTTC

abundance: .
j_gene: TRBJ1-1
d_gene: .
v_gene: TRBV6-1
CDR3aa: CASSEHLPGTEAFF
CDR3nt: TGTGCCAGCAGTGAACATCTCCCGGGCACTGAAGCTTTCTTT

abundance: .
j_gene: TRBJ2-3
d_gene: .
v_gene: TRBV4-3
CDR3aa: CASSQSNTDTQYF
CDR3nt: TGCGCCAGCAGCCAGAGTAACACAGATACGCAGTATTTT

abundance: once
j_gene: TRBJ2-5
d_gene: TRBD1
v_gene: TRBV7-9
CDR3aa: CASSSYRGREETQYF
CDR3nt: TGTGCCAGCAGCTCATACAGGGGGCGCGAGGAGACCCAGTACTTC

abundance: .
j_gene: TRBJ2-7
d_gene: .
v_gene: TRBV27
CDR3aa: CASSPRVKYEQYF
CDR3nt: TGTGCCAGCAGCCCCAGGGTCAAGTACGAGCAGTACTTC

abundance: .
j_gene: TRBJ2-5
d_gene: .
v_gene: TRBV28
CDR3aa: CASSFGSQETQYF
CDR3nt: TGTGCCAGCAGTTTTGGCAGCCAAGAGACCCAGTACTTC

abundance: .
j_gene: TRBJ2-1
d_gene: .
v_gene: TRBV7-9
CDR3aa: CASSLGNNEQFF
CDR3nt: TGTGCCAGCAGCTTAGGTAACAATGAGCAGTTCTTC

abundance: .
j_gene: TRBJ2-7
d_gene: TRBD1
v_gene: TRBV11-3
CDR3aa: CASSLDLGTGAGEQYF
CDR3nt: TGTGCCAGCAGCTTAGACCTCGGGACAGGGGCAGGCGAGCAGTACTTC

abundance: once
j_gene: TRBJ1-1
d_gene: .
v_gene: TRBV29-1
CDR3aa: CSGYREITEAFF
CDR3nt: TGCAGTGGCTACAGGGAAATCACTGAAGCTTTCTTT

abundance: .
j_gene: TRBJ2-7
d_gene: TRBD1
v_gene: TRBV19
CDR3aa: CASSILTGAREQYF
CDR3nt: TGTGCCAGTAGTATTCTTACAGGGGCGCGCGAGCAGTACTTC

abundance: .
j_gene: TRBJ1-5
d_gene: TRBD1
v_gene: TRBV19
CDR3aa: CASGLTGDHLNQPQHF
CDR3nt: TGTGCCAGTGGGTTGACAGGGGATCACCTCAATCAGCCCCAGCATTTT

abundance: .
j_gene: TRBJ1-1
d_gene: TRBD1
v_gene: TRBV28
CDR3aa: CASRPGGAGNTEAFF
CDR3nt: TGTGCCAGCAGGCCAGGGGGCGCAGGGAACACTGAAGCTTTCTTT

abundance: .
j_gene: TRBJ1-1
d_gene: .
v_gene: TRBV29-1
CDR3aa: CSVVRDTSNTEAFF
CDR3nt: TGCAGCGTAGTTCGGGACACATCGAACACTGAAGCTTTCTTT

abundance: .
j_gene: TRBJ2-3
d_gene: .
v_gene: TRBV14
CDR3aa: CASSRLGEATDTQYF
CDR3nt: TGTGCCAGCAGCCGCTTGGGGGAGGCCACAGATACGCAGTATTTT

abundance: once
j_gene: TRBJ1-1
d_gene: .
v_gene: TRBV14
CDR3aa: CASSTFGGRAEAFF
CDR3nt: TGTGCCAGCTCTACCTTTGGGGGGAGAGCTGAAGCTTTCTTT

abundance: .
j_gene: TRBJ2-3
d_gene: TRBD2
v_gene: TRBV6-4
CDR3aa: CASSPSGDADTQYF
CDR3nt: TGTGCCAGCAGTCCTAGCGGTGACGCAGATACGCAGTATTTT

abundance: .
j_gene: TRBJ1-1
d_gene: .
v_gene: TRBV7-6
CDR3aa: CASSFGGSSTEAFF
CDR3nt: TGTGCCAGCAGCTTTGGGGGGTCATCCACTGAAGCTTTCTTT

abundance: .
j_gene: TRBJ2-7
d_gene: TRBD2
v_gene: TRBV3-1/TRBV3-2
CDR3aa: CASSQGLAGRYEQYF
CDR3nt: TGTGCCAGCAGCCAAGGGCTAGCGGGACGCTACGAGCAGTACTTC

abundance: .
j_gene: TRBJ2-5
d_gene: .
v_gene: TRBV7-2
CDR3aa: CASSLSRGQETQYF
CDR3nt: TGTGCCAGCAGCTTATCGCGGGGCCAAGAGACCCAGTACTTC

abundance: .
j_gene: TRBJ2-7
d_gene: TRBD2
v_gene: TRBV7-3
CDR3aa: CASSLSGEAPYEQYF
CDR3nt: TGTGCCAGCAGCTTGAGCGGGGAGGCCCCCTACGAGCAGTACTTC

abundance: .
j_gene: TRBJ1-3
d_gene: .
v_gene: TRBV30
CDR3aa: CAWSVIGGNTIYF
CDR3nt: TGTGCCTGGAGTGTTATCGGGGGAAACACCATATATTTT

abundance: .
j_gene: TRBJ2-2
d_gene: TRBD2
v_gene: TRBV7-2
CDR3aa: CASSPDQREPPTGELFF
CDR3nt: TGTGCCAGCAGCCCAGATCAGCGGGAGCCCCCCACCGGGGAGCTGTTTTTT

abundance: .
j_gene: TRBJ1-1
d_gene: .
v_gene: TRBV7-9
CDR3aa: CASRASTEAFF
CDR3nt: TGTGCCAGCAGAGCTTCCACTGAAGCTTTCTTT

abundance: few
j_gene: TRBJ1-2
d_gene: .
v_gene: TRBV28
CDR3aa: CASSSPREGGYGYTF
CDR3nt: TGTGCCAGCAGCTCCCCCCGGGAAGGAGGCTATGGCTACACCTTC